Given below is one T cell receptor (beta chain) in context. Its antigen is undetermined. The data stem from a study of PD-1 blockade in classical Hodgkin lymphoma. Points from the study as a whole: Complete responders possessed baseline diversity comparable to newly diagnosed patients.

Libraries were prepared by immunoSEQ multiplex PCR; TCRdb keeps only in-frame clonotypes and omits some of them. The data contain fewer than 65,000 clones, around 90% of them singletons. Each and every patient relapsed after autologous stem cell transplantation, and patients got differing brentuximab vedotin exposure. This receptor was identified in a human donor with classical Hodgkin lymphoma. The input for sequencing was peripheral blood mononuclear cells (PBMCs), taken at baseline.

DNA for the CDR3: TGTGCCAGCAGCTTGGGACTAGCGGACCCTACAATTGAGCAGTTCTTC. Protein: CASSLGLADPTIEQFF. This chain connects TRBV5-5 to TRBJ2-1; TRBD2 matches at 9 bases. The CDR3 covers 16 residues. Germline trimming cut 0 bases from V and 9 bases from J; bases unmatched to any gene: 10. Germline V CDR1 and CDR2: SGHKS, YYEKEE (reference sequence).